This T cell receptor (beta chain) was recorded in a study of molecular identifiers for immune sequencing clone quantification. Trimming stripped 2 bases from V and 2 bases from J, with 7 bases between. The CDR3 length is 12 residues. CDR1 is GTSNPN, CDR2 SVGIG, per germline (reference sequence). The study, taken as a whole, reports: Clones carrying above 20 RNA copies accounted for over 98% of effector molecules, under 1% in naive cells.

In its sample, this clonotype was seen a few times. Its antigen remains unidentified. The authors gated naive CD8 T cells as CD8+CD4-CCR7+CD45RA+ for sorting. Methods described previously, with TCR primers listed, were used for bulk TCR libraries. MiXCR, run by TCRdb on the PCR reads, gives a single entry per CDR3 protein. The sample carries 400,000 to 600,000 distinct CDR3 sequences, approximately 25% recorded once. The source material was naive CD8+ T cells from blood, with Jurkat cell RNA spiked in. Subset reported: FACS-sorted CD8+CD4-CCR7+CD45RA+ naive T cells. The chain recombines TRBV30 with TRBJ2-7; the D gene is possibly TRBD1 (5 bases). This clonotype originated in a human donor in good health. Some libraries in this study had Jurkat cell RNA spiked in. CDR3 in amino acids: CAWSQGTYEQYF. Here the CDR3 DNA reads TGTGCCTGGAGTCAGGGCACCTACGAGCAGTACTTC. The full variable domain, completed using reference TRBV30 and TRBJ2-7, is SQTIHQWPATLVQPVGSPLSLECTVEGTSNPNLYWYRQAAGRGLQLLFYSVGIGQISSEVPQNLSASRPQDRQFILSSKKLLLSDSGFYLCAWSQGTYEQYFGPGTRLTVT.